These 32 T cell receptor beta chains came from one sample sequenced in a study of molecular identifiers for immune sequencing clone quantification. TCRdb re-derived calls from the PCR reads in MiXCR, one entry per CDR3 protein. This table has hundreds of thousands of distinct CDR3 sequences, over 25% appearing once. Sequenced: naive CD8+ T cells from blood, with Jurkat cell RNA spiked in. Specified subset: FACS-sorted CD8+CD4-CCR7+CD45RA+ naive T cells. Every receptor here comes from a human donor in good health. Some libraries in this study had Jurkat cell RNA spiked in.

A remark on this clonotype: One end of the junction is discordant with germline, which a read error may explain. CDR3 sequence reads: CASSLMAQETKYF. The CDR3, as DNA: TGTGCCAGCAGTTTAATGGCCCAAGAGACCAAGTACTTC. The chain couples TRBV12-3 or TRBV12-4 to TRBJ2-5; D uncertain. This CDR3 comprises 13 residues.

This clonotype was observed many times. The chain has TRBV20-1 and TRBJ2-7; 8 positions agree with TRBD1. The V gene end was trimmed by 1 base and the J gene end by 9 bases; junction bases not matched to a gene: 14. CDR3 length: 15 residues. Germline V gene sequence: CDR1 DFQATT, CDR2 SNEGSKA (reference sequence). The CDR3 reads CSARVGRTGFEVQYF. In DNA form, the CDR3 reads TGCAGTGCTAGAGTGGGTAGGACAGGGTTCGAAGTGCAGTACTTC.

The table lists this clonotype with a few counts. V usage is TRBV7-9 and J usage is TRBJ2-1, with 10 bases identical to TRBD2. Looked up from germline, CDR1 is SEHNR and CDR2 is FQNEAQ (reference sequence). The V and J ends lost 7 bases and 9 bases, in that order; junction bases with no gene match: 12. The CDR3 loop spans 15 amino acids. The CDR3 bases are TGTGCCAGCACCCTAGCGGGAGAAGGAATGGGTGAGCAGTTCTTC. This sequence encodes CASTLAGEGMGEQFF.

The J gene is TRBJ2-7, the V gene TRBV27, with D possibly being TRBD1 (5 bases). The CDR3 has 14 amino acids. Trimming removed 0 bases from V and 3 bases from J, with 9 bases in between. Germline CDR1 MNHEY, CDR2 SMNVEV (reference sequence). CDR3 sequence reads: CASSLSTGFYEQYF. In nucleotides, the CDR3 is TGTGCCAGCAGTTTATCCACAGGCTTCTACGAGCAGTACTTC.

The rearrangement links TRBV27 to TRBJ2-7, with D tentatively TRBD2 (6 bases). Germline CDR1 MNHEY, CDR2 SMNVEV (reference sequence). The CDR3 is 16 amino acids. Trimming removed 6 bases from V and 3 bases from J, with 21 bases in between. The CDR3 bases are TGTGCCAGCAGACGTTACTTCCTGGAGGGACGCTACGAGCAGTACTTC. It yields the protein CASRRYFLEGRYEQYF.

The CDR3 protein is CASGWAGQINTGELFF. The DNA for the CDR3 is TGTGCCAGCGGCTGGGCGGGTCAGATTAACACCGGGGAGCTGTTTTTT. The J gene is TRBJ2-2, the V gene TRBV27; TRBD2 might be the D (5 bases). The germline V gene encodes CDR1 MNHEY and CDR2 SMNVEV (reference sequence). This CDR3 has 16 residues. Trimming took off 8 bases at V and 2 bases at J, with 18 bases between the two ends.

In regard to this clonotype: A much larger clone lies one base from this, so it may be a read error. The rearrangement links TRBV30 to TRBJ2-3; D perhaps matches TRBD2 (5 bases). V dropped 0 bases and J dropped 4 bases, with 14 bases sitting between them. Germline V lookup: CDR1 GTSNPN, CDR2 SVGIG (reference sequence). CDR3 size: 15 residues. This chain's CDR3 is CAWSVTGWHADTQYF. CDR3 nucleotides: TGTGCCTGGAGTGTAACGGGGTGGCATGCAGATACGCAGTATTTT.

Points on this clonotype: Mismatch with germline at one junction end may stem from a read error. This sequence joins TRBV7-9 and TRBJ2-2; D call uncertain. CDR3 length equals 13 residues. The germline V gene encodes CDR1 SEHNR and CDR2 FQNEAQ (reference sequence). CDR3 loop: CASGLMNTGELFF. The CDR3 DNA reads TGTGCCAGCGGCTTAATGAACACCGGGGAGCTGTTTTTT.

This clonotype showed up many times. The chain recombines TRBV7-2 with TRBJ1-1, with D tentatively TRBD1 (5 bases). This CDR3 spans 15 amino acids. V was pared by 4 bases and J by 12 bases, with 24 bases between. CDR1 is SGHTA and CDR2 is FQGNSA in the germline V gene. The CDR3 nucleotides are TGTGCCAGCAGCTATGCCTTTGGGGACTGGCGAGGAACTTTCTTT. Translated: CASSYAFGDWRGTFF.

As for this clonotype: A much more abundant neighbour one base away suggests this may be a read error. The rearrangement joins TRBV30 to TRBJ1-1; D is perhaps TRBD1 (5 bases). Looked up from germline, CDR1 is GTSNPN and CDR2 is SVGIG (reference sequence). This CDR3 region has 15 residues. The CDR3 sequence is CAWSVQAGVNAEAFF. In nucleotides, the CDR3 is TGTGCCTGGAGTGTACAGGCGGGGGTGAACGCTGAAGCTTTCTTT.

The chain couples TRBV9 to TRBJ2-3; 14 nucleotides align to TRBD2. Germline CDR1 reads SGDLS; CDR2 reads YYNGEE. The CDR3 runs 18 residues. Germline trimming cut 3 bases from V and 5 bases from J; bases unmatched to any gene: 11. DNA for the CDR3: TGTGCCAGCAGCGCAAGACTAGCGGGGGGGCTGGTGGAAGATACGCAGTATTTT. Translating gives CASSARLAGGLVEDTQYF. Full variable domain (missing parts from reference TRBV9 and TRBJ2-3): DSGVTQTPKHLITATGQRVTLRCSPRSGDLSVYWYQQSLDQGLQFLIQYYNGEERAKGNILERFSAQQFPDLHSELNLSSLELGDSALYFCASSARLAGGLVEDTQYFGPGTRLTVL.

This clonotype was seen many times. The J gene is TRBJ2-3, the V gene TRBV4-1, with 8 nucleotides matching TRBD2. This CDR3 is built from 18 residues. Losses at the gene ends were 3 bases for V and 11 bases for J; bases not matched to a gene: 22. Germline V gene lookup returns CDR1 MGHRA and CDR2 YSYEKL. The CDR3 loop reads CASSQYPAAGGPKIGQYF. CDR3 nucleotide sequence: TGCGCCAGCAGCCAGTACCCGGCGGCGGGGGGCCCCAAGATCGGGCAGTATTTT.

Points on this clonotype: Given a much more abundant clone one base away, this may be a read error. V is TRBV13 and J is TRBJ1-1; D gene uncertain. This CDR3 is built from 12 residues. Per the germline V gene, CDR1 is PRHDT and CDR2 is FYEKMQ (reference sequence). For the CDR3, the DNA is TGTGTCAGCAGCCCCGAGGACACTGAAGCTTTCTTT. Translated, it gives CVSSPEDTEAFF.

In this sample, this clonotype turned up a few times. The J gene is TRBJ2-1, the V gene TRBV20-1; 10 bases are shared with TRBD1. Germline-derived CDR1 and CDR2 are DFQATT and SNEGSKA (reference sequence). The J segment lost 7 bases and the V segment lost 3 bases, leaving 3 bases of the junction unmatched. This CDR3 has 13 amino acids. The CDR3 reads CSASGTGVNEQFF. DNA for the CDR3: TGCAGTGCTAGTGGGACAGGGGTTAATGAGCAGTTCTTC.

The table lists this clonotype with many counts. CDR3 DNA sequence: TGCAGTGCTAGAGGTCGGCTAATGGACAGGGGGATCCATGGGGAAAAACTGTTTTTT. Amino acids: CSARGRLMDRGIHGEKLFF. The chain couples TRBV20-1 to TRBJ1-4; 10 nucleotides agree with TRBD1. CDR3 length: 19 residues. V shed 1 base and J 8 bases; nucleotides not matched to a gene: 19. The germline V gene has CDR1 DFQATT and CDR2 SNEGSKA (reference sequence).

With respect to this clonotype: A much bigger clone sits one base away, suggesting this may be a read error. The chain is built from TRBV11-2 and TRBJ2-1; D is tentatively TRBD1 or TRBD2 (5 bases each). Germline V gene sequence: CDR1 SGHAT, CDR2 FQNNGV. There are 13 residues in the CDR3. The CDR3 is CARSLAGAGEQFF. The CDR3 DNA follows: TGTGCCAGGAGCTTAGCCGGGGCAGGTGAGCAGTTCTTC.

This clonotype has only a few counts. The chain couples TRBV25-1 to TRBJ1-6; tentative D call: TRBD1 (6 bases). Germline loops: CDR1 MGHDK, CDR2 SYGVNS. V dropped 8 bases and J dropped 9 bases, with 17 bases sitting between them. This CDR3 is built from 14 residues. CDR3 sequence (DNA): TGTGCCAGCCAGACACAGGGAGCGGCTTCACCCCTCCACTTT. This sequence encodes CASQTQGAASPLHF.

Only a few counts were recorded for this clonotype. The rearrangement links TRBV4-2 to TRBJ2-7; 9 bases are a match to TRBD1. Looked up from germline, CDR1 is LGHNA and CDR2 is YNFKEQ. The CDR3 is made up of 16 amino acids. J was trimmed by 5 bases and V by 0 bases; bases with no gene match: 8. The CDR3 loop reads CASSQDGTGPGNEQYF. CDR3 coding DNA: TGTGCCAGCAGCCAAGATGGGACAGGGCCTGGTAACGAGCAGTACTTC.

This clonotype was seen many times. The chain recombines TRBV7-2 with TRBJ2-3; the D is unclear. V shed 3 bases and J shed 0 bases, with 22 bases lying between them. The CDR3 length is 19 residues. Germline assignment: CDR1 SGHTA and CDR2 FQGNSA. The CDR3 reads CASSFNEVGRGPSTDTQYF. In nucleotides, the CDR3 is TGTGCCAGCAGCTTTAACGAGGTTGGCCGAGGTCCTAGCACAGATACGCAGTATTTT.

The sample holds a few counts of this clonotype. J is TRBJ2-5 and V is TRBV7-9; no clear D gene. This CDR3 has 14 residues. Germline lookup yields CDR1 SEHNR and CDR2 FQNEAQ (reference sequence). V dropped 8 bases and J dropped 5 bases, with 18 bases sitting between them. The CDR3 DNA is TGTGCCAGCCAGCAGGTGTGGGGAACGGAGACCCAGTACTTC. Its translation: CASQQVWGTETQYF.

This clonotype was counted between two and nine times. The chain has TRBV9 and TRBJ2-1; TRBD2 matches at 7 bases. This CDR3 is 13 amino acids long. Looked up from germline, CDR1 is SGDLS and CDR2 is YYNGEE. V was clipped by 0 bases and J by 9 bases; unmatched bases: 3. The CDR3 DNA reads as TGTGCCAGCAGCGTAGTAGGGGAGGGTGAGCAGTTCTTC. Translated: CASSVVGEGEQFF. Using reference TRBV9 and TRBJ2-1 for the parts outside the CDR3, the full variable domain is DSGVTQTPKHLITATGQRVTLRCSPRSGDLSVYWYQQSLDQGLQFLIQYYNGEERAKGNILERFSAQQFPDLHSELNLSSLELGDSALYFCASSVVGEGEQFFGPGTRLTVL.

Worth noting for this clonotype: One base away lies a much larger clone, so this may be a sequencing read error. The chain links TRBV20-1 to TRBJ2-7, with 8 bases that match TRBD2. Germline CDR1 reads DFQATT; CDR2 reads SNEGSKA (reference sequence). This CDR3 has 13 amino acids. The CDR3 loop reads CSSRWLAGHEQYF. The DNA for the CDR3 is TGCAGTTCTAGATGGTTAGCGGGACACGAGCAGTACTTC.

A few counts support this clonotype. The V call is TRBV27, the J call TRBJ2-2; D call uncertain. The CDR3 sequence is 15 residues long. V lost 0 bases and J lost 3, with 8 bases in between. The germline V gene has CDR1 MNHEY and CDR2 SMNVEV (reference sequence). The CDR3: CASSLSLSYTGELFF. The CDR3 coding sequence is TGTGCCAGCAGTTTATCGTTGTCATACACCGGGGAGCTGTTTTTT.

As to this clonotype: This sequence may be a read error, since a much larger clone differs from it by one base. V gene TRBV28 combines with J gene TRBJ1-5, with D perhaps matching TRBD1 (6 bases). The V gene's germline CDR1 is MDHEN and CDR2 SYDVKM. This CDR3 region has 14 residues. The CDR3 nucleotides are TGTGCCTGCAGTCGTCGGGACAATCATCAGCCCCAGCATTTT. Amino acids: CACSRRDNHQPQHF.

This clonotype was detected many times. The V gene is TRBV3-1, the J gene TRBJ2-3; 7 bases align to TRBD1. V trimming: 2 bases; J trimming: 2 bases; junction bases outside the gene matches: 7. In germline, CDR1 is LGHDT, CDR2 YNNKEL (reference sequence). The CDR3 sequence is 16 residues long. CDR3 bases: TGTGCCAGCAGCCAAAGTACAGGGGACCCCACAGATACGCAGTATTTT. It yields the protein CASSQSTGDPTDTQYF.

Turning to this clonotype: A single base separates this from a much larger clone, so it may be a read error. This CDR3 is CASCWGLKATSYNEQFF. The CDR3 DNA reads as TGTGCCAGCTGCTGGGGTCTAAAGGCTACCAGCTACAATGAGCAGTTCTTC. This chain connects TRBV7-2 to TRBJ2-1; D not resolved. This CDR3 region has 17 residues. The germline gives CDR1 SGHTA, CDR2 FQGNSA. Trimming took off 8 bases at V and 3 bases at J, with 23 bases between the two ends.

This clonotype was counted many times. The chain has TRBV7-9 and TRBJ2-2; D is undetermined. V dropped 4 bases and J dropped 2 bases, with 8 bases sitting between them. The CDR3 runs 14 residues. Germline V gives CDR1 SEHNR, CDR2 FQNEAQ (reference sequence). The CDR3 protein is CASSSVTNTGELFF. CDR3 nucleotide sequence: TGTGCCAGCAGCTCGGTCACTAACACCGGGGAGCTGTTTTTT. Together with reference TRBV7-9 and TRBJ2-2, the CDR3 gives the full variable domain: DTGVSQNPRHKITKRGQNVTFRCDPISEHNRLYWYRQTLGQGPEFLTYFQNEAQLEKSRLLSDRFSAERPKGSFSTLEIQRTEQGDSAMYLCASSSVTNTGELFFGEGSRLTVL.

This clonotype was picked up a small number of times. CDR3 sequence: CASSQVDGNEQYF. For the CDR3, the DNA is TGCGCCAGCAGCCAAGTGGACGGCAACGAGCAGTACTTC. The genes are TRBV4-1 and TRBJ2-7, with D uncertain. V was cut by 1 base and J by 5 bases, with 9 bases left in between. This CDR3 region has 13 residues. Germline assignment: CDR1 MGHRA and CDR2 YSYEKL.

The rearrangement links TRBV27 to TRBJ2-5, with D unclear. Germline CDR1 MNHEY, CDR2 SMNVEV (reference sequence). The CDR3 is 17 residues long. Trimming took 5 bases from V and 1 from J, leaving 20 bases between them. CDR3 in amino acids: CASSVGTIPWGQETQYF. The CDR3 region has the DNA TGTGCCAGCAGTGTTGGCACGATACCTTGGGGCCAAGAGACCCAGTACTTC.

This clonotype was seen a handful of times. V usage is TRBV20-1 and J usage is TRBJ2-1, with 13 bases that match TRBD2. The CDR3 is 15 amino acids. Trimming at V came to 5 bases and at J to 6 bases, leaving 7 bases not matched to a gene. Germline CDR1 is DFQATT and CDR2 is SNEGSKA (reference sequence). CDR3 residues: CSAQGTSGMINEQFF. The CDR3 bases are TGCAGTGCTCAGGGGACTAGCGGGATGATCAATGAGCAGTTCTTC.

The chain recombines TRBV11-1 with TRBJ2-3; 10 positions agree with TRBD1. The CDR3 is 16 residues long. V shed 4 bases, J shed 4 bases, and the junction held 8 bases outside the gene matches. Germline V CDR1 and CDR2: SGHAT, FQDESV (reference sequence). The CDR3 reads CASSYHGTGVADTQYF. CDR3 DNA sequence: TGTGCCAGCAGCTACCACGGGACAGGGGTTGCAGATACGCAGTATTTT.

J is TRBJ1-1 and V is TRBV15; 7 nucleotides line up with TRBD1. This CDR3 has 14 residues. Looked up from germline, CDR1 is LNHNV and CDR2 is YYDKDF (reference sequence). Germline trimming cut 4 bases from V and 7 bases from J; bases unmatched to any gene: 9. CDR3 residues: CATSTRQGVLEAFF. As DNA, the CDR3 is TGTGCCACCAGCACAAGACAGGGAGTCCTTGAAGCTTTCTTT.